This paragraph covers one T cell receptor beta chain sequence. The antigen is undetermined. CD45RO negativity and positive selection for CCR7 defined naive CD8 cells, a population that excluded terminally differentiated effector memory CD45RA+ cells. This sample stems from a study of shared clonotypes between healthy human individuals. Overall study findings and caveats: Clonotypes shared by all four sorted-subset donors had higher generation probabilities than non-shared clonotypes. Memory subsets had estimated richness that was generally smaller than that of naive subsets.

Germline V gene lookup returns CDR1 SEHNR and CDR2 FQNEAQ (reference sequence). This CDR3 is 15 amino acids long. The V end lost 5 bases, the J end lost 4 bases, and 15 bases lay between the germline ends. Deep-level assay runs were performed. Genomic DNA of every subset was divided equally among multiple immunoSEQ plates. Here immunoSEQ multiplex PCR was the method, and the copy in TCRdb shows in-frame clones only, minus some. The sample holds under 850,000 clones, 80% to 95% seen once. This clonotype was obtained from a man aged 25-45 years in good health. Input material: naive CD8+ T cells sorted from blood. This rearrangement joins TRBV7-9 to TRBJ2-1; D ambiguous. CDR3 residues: CASSLSGGMYNEQFF. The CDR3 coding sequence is TGTGCCAGCAGCCTATCTGGTGGGATGTACAATGAGCAGTTCTTC.